What follows are 5 T cell receptor beta chains derived from one specimen sequenced in a study of long-term antiretroviral therapy in people with HIV. The libraries were made with immunoSEQ v3.0 at survey level. The method was immunoSEQ multiplex PCR; TCRdb's version includes in-frame clones alone and lacks a portion of them. The sample lists about 25,000 clones, approximately 88% seen once, with about 15% in the top ten. Source: unsorted PBMCs, taken around 4.3 years after starting antiretroviral therapy. Receptors originate from a man in his thirties or forties with HIV.

In this sample, this clone turned up once. The chain couples TRBV10-3 to TRBJ2-3; TRBD2 is a possible D gene (5 bases). The CDR3 has 14 amino acids. Trimming removed 2 bases from V and 3 bases from J, with 9 bases in between. CDR1 and CDR2 (germline): ENHRY, SYGVKD. CDR3: CAISEKTGTDTQYF. CDR3 in DNA: TGTGCCATCAGTGAGAAAACGGGAACAGATACGCAGTATTTT.

The chain combines TRBV5-4 with TRBJ2-7; 11 bases map to TRBD2. With 4 bases clipped from V and 0 bases from J, the junction kept 12 bases outside the gene matches. CDR1 and CDR2 (germline): SGHNT, YYREEE (reference sequence). The CDR3 runs to 18 residues. The CDR3 loop reads CASSLGLAGPLPSYEQYF. DNA of the CDR3: TGTGCCAGCAGCCTCGGACTAGCGGGTCCCCTCCCCTCCTACGAGCAGTACTTC.

This sequence joins TRBV28 and TRBJ1-1, with D possibly being TRBD1 (6 bases). The V gene's germline CDR1 is MDHEN and CDR2 SYDVKM. The CDR3 contains 13 residues. Trimming shortened V by 6 bases and J by 4 bases, and 12 bases separated the two germline ends. The CDR3 nucleotides are TGTGCCAGCAGATTCACAGGGACCACTGAAGCTTTCTTT. This gives the protein CASRFTGTTEAFF.

The V call is TRBV20-1, the J call TRBJ2-2; D is ambiguous. The CDR3 is 11 amino acids. The germline V gene encodes CDR1 DFQATT and CDR2 SNEGSKA (reference sequence). V was clipped by 7 bases and J by 7 bases, with 10 bases between them. This CDR3 is CSVSVLGELFF. In DNA, the CDR3 is TGCAGTGTTTCGGTCCTCGGGGAGCTGTTTTTT.

This clone was detected only a few times. V is TRBV7-3 and J is TRBJ1-1; TRBD1 aligns across 7 bases. The CDR3 runs 13 residues. V shed 6 bases, J shed 1 base, and the junction held 2 bases outside the gene matches. Germline V CDR1 and CDR2: SGHTA, FQGTGA. The CDR3 reads CASRQGPNTEAFF. The CDR3 DNA reads as TGTGCCAGCAGACAGGGGCCGAACACTGAAGCTTTCTTT.